Following are 11 T cell receptor beta chains from one sample sequenced in a study of blood T cell repertoires in COVID-19. Method: immunoSEQ multiplex PCR; TCRdb's copy keeps in-frame clones and lacks some. The table lists about 110,000 clones, approximately 80% of them singletons. The sample consisted of peripheral blood. Source of these receptors: a woman in her fifties or sixties with acute or convalescent COVID-19.

The chain joins TRBV5-1 to TRBJ2-3; TRBD2 agrees at 12 bases. CDR1 SGHRS and CDR2 YFSETQ come from the germline V gene. This CDR3 region has 16 residues. Trimming cost V 0 bases and J 3 bases; bases outside gene matches: 2. CDR3 nucleotides: TGCGCCAGCAGCTTGGTGACTAGCGGGGGAACAGATACGCAGTATTTT. It translates to CASSLVTSGGTDTQYF. Full variable domain (missing parts from reference TRBV5-1 and TRBJ2-3): KAGVTQTPRYLIKTRGQQVTLSCSPISGHRSVSWYQQTPGQGLQFLFEYFSETQRNKGNFPGRFSGRQFSNSRSEMNVSTLELGDSALYLCASSLVTSGGTDTQYFGPGTRLTVL.

The chain couples TRBV27 to TRBJ1-4; D possibly corresponds to TRBD1 (6 bases). Germline V gene data show CDR1 as MNHEY and CDR2 as SMNVEV (reference sequence). V dropped 7 bases and J dropped 10 bases, with 28 bases sitting between them. The CDR3 spans 17 residues. The CDR3 DNA reads as TGTGCCAGCACAAAGCTCGGGACAAATGTCGTGAAGGGAAAACTGTTTTTT. This gives the protein CASTKLGTNVVKGKLFF.

This rearrangement joins TRBV12-3 or TRBV12-4 to TRBJ2-1, with TRBD1 identical over 7 bases. The CDR3 has 11 residues. The V gene end was trimmed by 8 bases and the J gene end by 12 bases; junction bases not matched to a gene: 7. CDR3 nucleotides: TGTGCCAGCCACAGGGGTTTGGGGCAGTTCTTC. Encoded protein: CASHRGLGQFF.

V and J are TRBV2 and TRBJ2-5, with TRBD2 identical over 11 bases. Trimming removed 4 bases from V and 1 base from J; junction bases left unmatched: 5. This CDR3 comprises 16 residues. Germline lookup yields CDR1 SNHLY and CDR2 FYNNEI. CDR3 DNA sequence: TGTGCCAGCAGTGTGGGGCTAGCGGGGGGCCAAGAGACCCAGTACTTC. Protein product: CASSVGLAGGQETQYF. The full variable domain, rest sourced from reference TRBV2 and TRBJ2-5, is EPEVTQTPSHQVTQMGQEVILRCVPISNHLYFYWYRQILGQKVEFLVSFYNNEISEKSEIFDDQFSVERPDGSNFTLKIRSTKLEDSAMYFCASSVGLAGGQETQYFGPGTRLLVL.

This chain's CDR3 is CASTGLAGDADTQYF. In DNA, the CDR3 is TGCGCCAGCACCGGACTAGCGGGAGATGCAGATACGCAGTATTTT. This chain uses TRBV5-1 with TRBJ2-3, with TRBD2 identical over 13 bases. The V and J ends lost 6 bases and 4 bases, in that order; junction bases with no gene match: 5. CDR1 is SGHRS and CDR2 is YFSETQ in the germline V gene. The CDR3 extends over 15 amino acids.

The chain carries TRBV9 and TRBJ2-3, with a weak D call TRBD2 (7 bases). The CDR3 contains 16 residues. Germline CDR1 SGDLS, CDR2 YYNGEE. Trimming pared 1 base from V and 2 bases from J, leaving 14 bases between. As DNA, the CDR3 is TGTGCCAGCAGCGTAAAGTTGGGGGGGCTCACAGATACGCAGTATTTT. Residues: CASSVKLGGLTDTQYF.

The count of this clone is one. The chain has TRBV25-1 and TRBJ2-7; the match to TRBD2 covers 10 bases. CDR3 length: 15 amino acids. Trimming cost V 1 base and J 5 bases; bases outside gene matches: 5. In germline, CDR1 is MGHDK, CDR2 SYGVNS. The CDR3 DNA follows: TGTGCCAGCAGTGAATCAGGGCTAGCGGGAGACGAGCAGTACTTC. Its translation is CASSESGLAGDEQYF.

The chain uses TRBV7-9 and TRBJ2-4; TRBD2 is a possible D gene (6 bases). This CDR3 comprises 12 residues. Between the trimmed V and J ends, which lost 5 bases and 8 bases, there was a span of 10 bases. CDR1 SEHNR and CDR2 FQNEAQ come from the germline V gene (reference sequence). The CDR3 loop reads CASSRELDIQYF. CDR3 in DNA: TGTGCCAGCAGCCGGGAGTTGGACATTCAGTACTTC.

The J gene is TRBJ1-2, the V gene TRBV27, with D unresolved. Germline CDR1 reads MNHEY; CDR2 reads SMNVEV (reference sequence). V shed 2 bases and J shed 1 base, with 5 bases lying between them. The CDR3 is 13 amino acids. CDR3: CASSLSVNYGYTF. CDR3 DNA sequence: TGTGCCAGCAGTTTAAGCGTTAACTATGGCTACACCTTC.

V gene TRBV7-3 combines with J gene TRBJ2-2; D is perhaps TRBD1 (6 bases). Germline V CDR1 and CDR2: SGHTA, FQGTGA. This CDR3 region has 16 residues. Trimming left V 1 base short and J 2 bases short, with 11 bases between. Here the CDR3 DNA reads TGTGCCAGCAGCTTAAATGGGGGCCTAAACACCGGGGAGCTGTTTTTT. This sequence encodes CASSLNGGLNTGELFF.

V gene TRBV28 combines with J gene TRBJ1-1; TRBD1 aligns across 12 bases. CDR1 and CDR2 from the germline V gene are MDHEN and SYDVKM. The CDR3 consists of 17 residues. The J segment lost 4 bases and the V segment lost 2 bases, leaving 8 bases of the junction unmatched. CDR3 residues: CASSLHGTGGAGTEAFF. CDR3 nucleotide sequence: TGTGCCAGCAGTTTACACGGGACAGGGGGCGCCGGCACTGAAGCTTTCTTT.